This T cell receptor beta chain was sequenced during a study of RUNX1 and TCR beta rearrangement in T-cell leukemia (dated by TCRdb to 2018 to 2020). Background on the whole study: The comparison of TCR beta rearrangements and CDR3 junctions set under 15 T-ALLs carrying mono-allelic acquired RUNX1 mutations against approximately 12 T-ALLs that were RUNX1 wildtype. TCR beta rearrangements in human T-ALL were analyzed for comparison with findings from a Runx1 knockout mouse model. The RUNX1 wildtype T-ALLs were matched on an immature maturation arrest stage, which was defined as the absence of cytoplasmic or surface TCR beta protein. The multicentric trials were GRAALL-2003, along with GRAALL-2005. TCR rearrangements were assessed by Genescan analysis after EuroClonality multiplex PCR on genomic DNA. An earlier study had established the RUNX1 mutation status of the T-ALL cases. RUNX1 wildtype T-ALLs were selected to carry at least incomplete clonal TCR beta rearrangements, enabling D1 versus D2 segment comparison. The RUNX1-mutated T-ALLs covered a wider range of maturation arrest stages, including cases that were arrested before TCR beta rearrangement began. Every RUNX1 mutation in the mutated group was heterozygous, with more than nine located in the Runt homology domain and a few in the transactivation domain. Points the paper makes about the study in general: TCR beta CDR3 length or D segment truncation in T-ALLs could not be evaluated because too few clonal rearrangements were available. Fewer RUNX1-mutated T-ALLs carried clonal TCR beta rearrangements (roughly 66%) than reported for T-ALL generally (over 75%). Usage of the TCR beta J1 cluster was similar in RUNX1-mutated and wildtype T-ALLs, showing no significant difference. Among T-ALL clonal rearrangements, TCR beta D1 segment usage was about 81% in the RUNX1-mutated group and 50% to 70% in the wildtype group, a difference that was not significant.

Receptors were amplified or captured by PCR. The sequencer was an Illumina MiSeq. TCR beta DJ and VDJ rearrangements were characterized by next generation amplicon sequencing. On the authors' methods: The Vidjil software was applied to the amplicon sequencing data to identify clonal TCR beta rearrangements. TCR beta rearrangement characteristics were compared between RUNX1-mutated and wildtype groups using two-tailed Fisher exact tests. The public reads were run again by TCRdb, first through fastp at Q25 and then through MiXCR, and only productive beta chains were kept. Each record represents a unique CDR3 protein, reported with the most common genes and DNA among its rows. The V and J calls come from TCRdb's annotation, not from the publication. The table for this sample lists 200 to 250 distinct CDR3 sequences; over 35% of them were counted only once. The leading ten clones occupy more than 75% of the sample.

The cysteine opens and the phenylalanine closes a CDR3 of 16 amino acids. The CDR3 DNA has 48 bases and is translated from base 1. V trim: 2 bases; J trim: 7 bases; unmatched bases: 9. From the germline V gene (reference sequence), CDR1 is LNHNV and CDR2 is YYDKDF. For oncotyping and quantification of minimal residual disease, T-ALL samples were taken at diagnosis from children and adults treated according to protocol. Concerning this clonotype itself: Its antigen remains undetermined. Base qualities are not at hand, and no much larger clone is one base apart.

The sequenced sample was blood. This chain joins TRBV15 to TRBJ1-4, with TRBD1 identical over 8 junction bases. The sequence derives from a male donor with T-cell acute lymphoblastic leukemia. The CDR3 region reads CATSRFQGADGEKLFF. The nucleotides read TGTGCCACCAGCAGATTTCAGGGGGCAGATGGTGAAAAACTGTTTTTT.